The 27 T cell receptor beta chains below come from one sample, sequenced in a study of shared clonotypes between healthy human individuals. Clones were sequenced by immunoSEQ multiplex PCR, and TCRdb holds only the in-frame ones, with some missing. The sample contains around 2.5 million clones, under 95% of which appear only once. Sequencing was carried out using naive CD4+ T cells from PBMCs. Subset reported: CD45RA+ positively selected. Receptors were obtained from a man between 18 and 35 years old in good health. Some clones in this sample may be carry-over from other donors' samples.

The V and J genes are TRBV6-5 and TRBJ2-2; D perhaps matches TRBD2 (5 bases). Germline V gene data show CDR1 as MNHEY and CDR2 as SVGAGI. The CDR3 runs to 14 residues. V was cut by 7 bases and J by 3 bases, with 12 bases left in between. Here the CDR3 reads CASNEGIDTGELFF. The CDR3 DNA is TGTGCCAGCAATGAGGGTATTGACACCGGGGAGCTGTTTTTT.

A remark on this clone: This specimen includes other DNA sequences encoding the same CDR3. This chain connects TRBV5-1 to TRBJ1-2; D is undetermined. The CDR3 length is 11 residues. Germline V gives CDR1 SGHRS, CDR2 YFSETQ. Deletions cut 0 bases from V and 4 bases from J, with 1 base between. DNA for the CDR3: TGCGCCAGCAGCTTGGGCTATGGCTACACCTTC. It translates to CASSLGYGYTF.

CDR3 residues: CASSQGPARREDTQYF. In nucleotides, the CDR3 is TGCGCCAGCAGCCAAGGTCCAGCGCGCCGGGAAGATACGCAGTATTTT. This chain uses TRBV4-3 with TRBJ2-3; a weak D match, TRBD2 (5 bases). Germline V gene data show CDR1 as LGHNA and CDR2 as YSLEER. The germline V and J ends were trimmed by 1 base and 5 bases, with 16 bases remaining between them. CDR3 size: 16 residues.

The CDR3 region is CASSVVEGAGTGELFF. In DNA form, the CDR3 reads TGTGCCAGCAGCGTAGTGGAGGGAGCGGGCACCGGGGAGCTGTTTTTT. This chain connects TRBV9 to TRBJ2-2; D possibly corresponds to TRBD2 (6 bases). V was clipped by 0 bases and J by 4 bases, with 13 bases between them. This CDR3 region has 16 residues. CDR1 and CDR2 from the germline V gene are SGDLS and YYNGEE.

This clone was seen a single time. The chain combines TRBV28 with TRBJ1-4; TRBD1 agrees at 7 bases. The trim removed 5 bases at V and 8 bases at J, leaving 8 bases unmatched. This CDR3 is built from 14 residues. In germline, CDR1 is MDHEN, CDR2 SYDVKM. This chain's CDR3 is CASSPYGTVEKLFF. CDR3 coding DNA: TGTGCCAGCAGTCCATACGGGACAGTCGAAAAACTGTTTTTT.

This clone was observed once. J is TRBJ2-3 and V is TRBV4-1, with D possibly TRBD2 on 5 matching bases. Trimming took off 1 base at V and 3 bases at J, with 11 bases between the two ends. CDR1 is MGHRA, CDR2 YSYEKL, per germline. The CDR3 contains 15 residues. As DNA, the CDR3 is TGCGCCAGCAGCCAAGTTTTCGCGGGTACAGATACGCAGTATTTT. Translated, it gives CASSQVFAGTDTQYF.

The chain joins TRBV5-6 to TRBJ1-4; D ambiguous. The CDR3 runs to 15 residues. Trimming removed 1 base from V and 7 bases from J, with 14 bases in between. Germline V lookup: CDR1 SGHDT, CDR2 YYEEEE. In nucleotides, the CDR3 is TGTGCCAGCAGCTTGCGGACGATTGCGGGTGAAAAACTGTTTTTT. Amino acids: CASSLRTIAGEKLFF.

The rearrangement uses TRBV30 and TRBJ2-1; 13 nucleotides match TRBD2. The J segment lost 12 bases and the V segment lost 5 bases, leaving 7 bases of the junction unmatched. This CDR3 is built from 13 residues. Germline CDR1 is GTSNPN and CDR2 is SVGIG (reference sequence). The chain's CDR3 is CAWRTSGSRGQFF. In nucleotides, the CDR3 is TGTGCCTGGCGGACTAGCGGGAGTCGGGGGCAGTTCTTC.

Notes on this clone: The junction departs from germline at one end; a sequencing error may be responsible. The rearrangement links TRBV2 to TRBJ2-1; TRBD2 matches 11 bases. CDR1 is SNHLY and CDR2 is FYNNEI in the germline V gene. The CDR3 spans 15 residues. CDR3 nucleotides: TGTGCCAGCAGCGAAGGACTAGCGGGTTTCAATGAGCAGTTCTTC. It codes for CASSEGLAGFNEQFF.

The chain links TRBV28 to TRBJ1-5; maybe TRBD1 (5 bases). With 6 bases removed from V and 2 bases from J, the gap between germline ends came to 11 bases. Germline V lookup: CDR1 MDHEN, CDR2 SYDVKM. The CDR3 runs to 14 residues. CDR3 amino acids: CASSTWGGNQPQHF. The DNA of the CDR3 is TGTGCCAGCAGCACGTGGGGGGGCAATCAGCCCCAGCATTTT.

The chain joins TRBV5-4 to TRBJ1-1; tentatively, D is TRBD1 (5 bases). Between the trimmed V and J ends, which lost 4 bases and 5 bases, there was a span of 18 bases. The CDR3 totals 15 residues. CDR1 is SGHNT and CDR2 is YYREEE in the germline V gene (reference sequence). The CDR3 DNA is TGTGCCAGCAGCCCCGAGACGAGAGGGACGACTGAAGCTTTCTTT. Amino acid sequence: CASSPETRGTTEAFF.

The V call is TRBV5-1, the J call TRBJ2-1; 7 bases match TRBD2. CDR3 length equals 16 residues. Germline CDR1 is SGHRS and CDR2 is YFSETQ. V lost 1 base to trimming and J lost 5 bases; unmatched junction nucleotides: 9. In DNA form, the CDR3 reads TGCGCCAGCAGCTTGTTGGGTGGGAGGGGTGACAATGAGCAGTTCTTC. Amino acids: CASSLLGGRGDNEQFF.

The chain carries TRBV29-1 and TRBJ2-5, with 9 bases that match TRBD2. The CDR3 has 15 amino acids. CDR1 is SQVTM, CDR2 ANQGSEA, per germline. Germline trimming cut 5 bases from V and 3 bases from J; bases unmatched to any gene: 10. The CDR3 loop is CSVLGLAGLKETQYF. The CDR3 nucleotides read TGCAGCGTTTTGGGGCTAGCGGGATTAAAAGAGACCCAGTACTTC.

This rearrangement joins TRBV11-2 to TRBJ2-7; TRBD1 is a possible D gene (6 bases). From germline, CDR1 is SGHAT and CDR2 FQNNGV. V lost 3 bases to trimming and J lost 3 bases, with 15 bases between them. CDR3 length: 15 residues. In DNA, the CDR3 is TGTGCCAGCAGCTTCTCCGGGACAAGGCGCTACGAGCAGTACTTC. The encoded protein is CASSFSGTRRYEQYF.

The chain uses TRBV5-4 and TRBJ2-5; 8 bases map to TRBD2. CDR3 length equals 13 residues. V trimming: 4 bases; J trimming: 4 bases; junction bases outside the gene matches: 3. Germline V gives CDR1 SGHNT, CDR2 YYREEE (reference sequence). DNA for the CDR3: TGTGCCAGCAGCCGGGAGGGCGGAGAGACCCAGTACTTC. Amino acid sequence: CASSREGGETQYF.

This clone has just one count. V and J are TRBV19 and TRBJ1-1; TRBD1 agrees at 8 bases. The CDR3 is 17 residues long. V trimming: 3 bases; J trimming: 0 bases; junction bases outside the gene matches: 9. From germline, CDR1 is LNHDA and CDR2 SQIVND (reference sequence). CDR3 nucleotides: TGTGCCAGTAGTATCAGTGACAGGGGCAAGATGAACACTGAAGCTTTCTTT. It yields the protein CASSISDRGKMNTEAFF.

The chain links TRBV19 to TRBJ2-6; 10 bases line up with TRBD1. The CDR3 is 15 amino acids. Germline V CDR1 and CDR2: LNHDA, SQIVND (reference sequence). V lost 5 bases, J lost 7 bases, and 5 bases stayed unmatched. The DNA for the CDR3 is TGTGCCAGTAGTTTTAGACAGGGGGCAGCCAACGTCCTGACTTTC. As protein: CASSFRQGAANVLTF.

V gene TRBV14 combines with J gene TRBJ1-1; D possibly corresponds to TRBD1 (5 bases). The CDR3 totals 15 residues. The ends were cut back, 1 base at V and 11 bases at J, with 20 bases in the middle. CDR1 and CDR2 from the germline V gene are SGHDN and FVKESK. Here the CDR3 DNA reads TGTGCCAGCAGCCAAGTAGGCTTTGTCCCTTCAGGGGCTTTCTTT. It encodes CASSQVGFVPSGAFF.

This clone was recorded once. The rearrangement uses TRBV15 and TRBJ1-2; D gene uncertain. Germline CDR1 LNHNV, CDR2 YYDKDF (reference sequence). Trimming stripped 3 bases from V and 7 bases from J, with 15 bases between. This CDR3 is 14 amino acids long. In nucleotides, the CDR3 is TGTGCCACCAGCAGCGAAGGTGGGTTCCGTGGCTACACCTTC. Translating it yields CATSSEGGFRGYTF.

V usage is TRBV28 and J usage is TRBJ2-7; 12 nucleotides match TRBD1. With V trimmed by 5 bases and J by 7 bases, 6 bases remained unmatched. The CDR3 extends over 14 amino acids. Germline V gene lookup returns CDR1 MDHEN and CDR2 SYDVKM. CDR3 protein: CASSTGQGADEQYF. The CDR3 bases are TGTGCCAGCAGTACGGGACAGGGGGCGGATGAGCAGTACTTC.

The table lists this clone with a count of one. The J gene is TRBJ1-3, the V gene TRBV28; D gene uncertain. Per germline, CDR1 MDHEN and CDR2 SYDVKM. V gave up 6 bases and J gave up 0 bases, with 9 bases separating them. The CDR3 extends over 14 amino acids. CDR3 coding DNA: TGTGCCAGCAGCCAAGGGCACTCTGGAAACACCATATATTTT. This codes for CASSQGHSGNTIYF.

The V and J genes are TRBV2 and TRBJ1-5; D is perhaps TRBD1 (6 bases). V was shortened by 6 bases and J by 6 bases, with 12 bases between the two germline ends. Per the germline V gene, CDR1 is SNHLY and CDR2 is FYNNEI. This CDR3 contains 13 residues. The CDR3 region is CASRDTGIQPQHF. The CDR3, as DNA: TGTGCCAGCAGGGACACAGGGATTCAGCCCCAGCATTTT.

Regarding this clone: The sample has other DNA sequences that encode this CDR3 too. This chain links TRBV7-2 with TRBJ2-7; tentative D call: TRBD2 (5 bases). Germline CDR1 is SGHTA and CDR2 is FQGNSA. The CDR3 is 14 residues long. V gave up 1 base and J gave up 6 bases, with 13 bases separating them. As DNA, the CDR3 is TGTGCCAGCAGCTTAGGTACTTCGGGAAGCGAGCAGTACTTC. It translates to CASSLGTSGSEQYF.

The chain carries TRBV4-2 and TRBJ2-1, with 8 bases lining up with TRBD2. The J segment lost 6 bases and the V segment lost 3 bases, leaving 10 bases of the junction unmatched. Germline assignment: CDR1 LGHNA and CDR2 YNFKEQ. The CDR3 is 16 amino acids. CDR3 loop: CASSHLGGERGNEQFF. CDR3 DNA: TGTGCCAGCAGCCACCTCGGGGGGGAGAGGGGCAATGAGCAGTTCTTC.

The rearrangement links TRBV7-6 to TRBJ2-3; D is possibly TRBD2 (6 bases). V shed 0 bases and J shed 0 bases, with 7 bases lying between them. Germline assignment: CDR1 SGHVS and CDR2 FNYEAQ. The CDR3 has 15 residues. CDR3 residues: CASSLAGGSTDTQYF. The DNA of the CDR3 is TGTGCCAGCAGCTTAGCGGGAGGCAGCACAGATACGCAGTATTTT.

This clone was counted a few times. The chain has TRBV11-2 and TRBJ1-1; 8 nucleotides agree with TRBD1. This CDR3 comprises 15 residues. J gave up 0 bases and V 1 base, and 1 base lay outside the gene matches. Germline V gives CDR1 SGHAT, CDR2 FQNNGV. CDR3 residues: CASSLATGVNTEAFF. In DNA, the CDR3 is TGTGCCAGCAGCTTAGCGACAGGGGTGAACACTGAAGCTTTCTTT.

The chain couples TRBV5-5 to TRBJ1-5, with 12 nucleotides matching TRBD1. In germline, CDR1 is SGHKS, CDR2 YYEKEE (reference sequence). The J segment lost 6 bases and the V segment lost 0 bases, leaving 4 bases of the junction unmatched. The CDR3 is made up of 16 amino acids. DNA for the CDR3: TGTGCCAGCAGCTTGGTCCGGGACAGGGGGCGTCAGCCCCAGCATTTT. Translated: CASSLVRDRGRQPQHF.